The source of this T cell receptor (beta chain) is a study of shared clonotypes between healthy human individuals. Germline values: CDR1 LGHNA, CDR2 YSLEER. The CDR3 totals 15 residues. The ends were cut back, 0 bases at V and 6 bases at J, with 11 bases in the middle. It was across several immunoSEQ plates that each subset's genomic DNA was evenly split. Repertoires were generated with immunoSEQ multiplex PCR, while TCRdb's copy carries only in-frame clones and drops some. In the table there are 2 million to 2.5 million clones, 93% of which are singletons. Regarding this clone: Its matching antigen is unknown.

General study findings and limits: The naive CD4 repertoires of a handful of donors were compared, and around 4.9% of clonotypes were shared. Despite large depth, rarefaction showed incomplete sorted-subset sequencing.

The sample was naive CD4+ T cells from PBMCs. Subset indicated: CD45RA+ positively selected. This sequence originates from a man aged 18 to 35 in good health. Some clones in this sample may be carry-over from other donors' samples. The gene calls are TRBV4-3 and TRBJ2-2; TRBD1 or TRBD2 may be the D gene (5 bases each). CDR3 DNA sequence: TGCGCCAGCAGCCAAGACCCAGGGACCCCCGGGGAGCTGTTTTTT. Encoded protein: CASSQDPGTPGELFF.